This T cell receptor beta chain was sequenced for a study of tumor-infiltrating lymphocytes in oesophageal squamous cell carcinoma. This clonotype came up a few times. This CDR3 has 13 residues. Germline loops: CDR1 SGHVS, CDR2 FQNEAQ. TCRdb processed the PCR reads anew with MiXCR; each CDR3 protein has one entry. The repertoire holds about 13,000 distinct CDR3 sequences, with more than 45% as singletons. The origin of this receptor is a female donor with esophageal squamous cell carcinoma. This chain uses TRBV7-8 with TRBJ2-5, with D uncertain. The DNA end lines up better with TRBJ2-7; the J call may be wrong. The sample comprised blood. This CDR3 reads CASSFDDTYEQYF. In DNA, the CDR3 is TGTGCCAGCAGCTTCGACGACACCTACGAGCAGTACTTC.